The clone carrying this T cell receptor beta chain was picked up a small number of times. The antigen is not known. Other DNA sequences within the sample encode an identical CDR3. Documented time point: recipient sample about 28 days before transplant, after cytoreduction. The sample belongs to a study of T cell clonotyping in hematopoietic cell transplantation. Study-wide results and limits: At the given depth, recipient repertoires were over 95% de novo clonotypes.

Trimming took 0 bases from V and 7 from J, leaving 16 bases between them. Germline lookup yields CDR1 GTSNPN and CDR2 SVGIG (reference sequence). This CDR3 region has 15 residues. The table came from immunoSEQ multiplex PCR; TCRdb's copy has only in-frame clones and leaves some out. The table shows 25,000 to 35,000 clones, with 90% to 95% occurring only once. The sequence came from a man aged 45-65 years with acute myeloid leukemia. Some clones in this sample may be carry-over from other donors' samples. The specimen comprised peripheral blood mononuclear cells, sampled before stem cell transplant. The V gene is TRBV30, the J gene TRBJ1-5; possible D gene TRBD1, 6 bases. In DNA, the CDR3 is TGTGCCTGGAGTGTACGGTTGGGGGCTCGGCAGCCCCAGCATTTT. Its protein is CAWSVRLGARQPQHF.